Each of the 24 T cell receptor beta chains below was sequenced from the same sample in a study of ipilimumab plus nivolumab after autologous stem cell transplantation. Profiled with immunoSEQ multiplex PCR; TCRdb holds only in-frame clones, not every one. The data hold approximately 6,000 clones, with 80% to 90% observed a single time. Source: PBMCs, taken in a trial of ipilimumab plus nivolumab as post-transplant consolidation. The receptors come from a female donor with multiple myeloma.

The chain carries TRBV28 and TRBJ2-7, with 13 nucleotides matching TRBD2. CDR3 length: 16 amino acids. The germline V gene encodes CDR1 MDHEN and CDR2 SYDVKM. After removal of 6 bases from V and 7 bases from J, the junction contained 12 bases not matched to a gene. The CDR3 sequence is CASRPGLAGEVGEQYF. The CDR3 region has the DNA TGTGCCAGCAGACCAGGACTAGCGGGAGAAGTTGGGGAGCAGTACTTC.

This chain connects TRBV27 to TRBJ2-1, with TRBD2 matching over 10 bases. V lost 5 bases, J lost 5 bases, and 9 bases stayed unmatched. CDR3 length: 16 residues. Germline V gives CDR1 MNHEY, CDR2 SMNVEV (reference sequence). CDR3 nucleotide sequence: TGTGCCAGCAGTACCCACTCTAGCGGGAGCAACAATGAGCAGTTCTTC. Translated, it gives CASSTHSSGSNNEQFF.

V is TRBV2 and J is TRBJ1-2; 11 nucleotides match TRBD1. Germline V CDR1 and CDR2: SNHLY, FYNNEI. The CDR3 length is 14 residues. V lost 6 bases, J lost 9 bases, and 9 bases stayed unmatched. The CDR3: CASSLDRGLSSYTF. The CDR3, as DNA: TGTGCCAGCAGCTTGGACAGGGGGCTGTCCAGCTACACCTTC.

The chain couples TRBV4-1 to TRBJ2-7; 9 nucleotides line up with TRBD1. CDR3 length: 15 amino acids. Trimming at V came to 4 bases and at J to 6 bases, leaving 10 bases not matched to a gene. Looked up from germline, CDR1 is MGHRA and CDR2 is YSYEKL. This chain's CDR3 is CASSRSGQGRVEQYF. DNA of the CDR3: TGCGCCAGCAGCCGATCGGGACAGGGCCGCGTCGAGCAGTACTTC.

The chain couples TRBV7-6 to TRBJ2-7; the D call may be TRBD1 or TRBD2 (5 bases each). CDR1 and CDR2 (germline): SGHVS, FNYEAQ. V was trimmed by 6 bases and J by 2 bases, leaving 17 bases between them. This CDR3 comprises 15 residues. This CDR3 reads CASRRTGMGPYEQYF. The DNA of the CDR3 is TGTGCCAGCAGGCGGACTGGAATGGGGCCCTACGAGCAGTACTTC.

The chain links TRBV9 to TRBJ2-1; D is ambiguous. Germline values: CDR1 SGDLS, CDR2 YYNGEE. V was pared by 4 bases and J by 3 bases, with 5 bases between. The CDR3 sequence is 12 residues long. The CDR3 spells CASSPRYNEQFF. The CDR3, as DNA: TGTGCCAGCAGCCCCCGCTACAATGAGCAGTTCTTC. The full variable domain, in which reference TRBV9 and TRBJ2-1 provide the parts outside the CDR3, is DSGVTQTPKHLITATGQRVTLRCSPRSGDLSVYWYQQSLDQGLQFLIQYYNGEERAKGNILERFSAQQFPDLHSELNLSSLELGDSALYFCASSPRYNEQFFGPGTRLTVL.

The chain employs TRBV7-9 and TRBJ1-4; D remains unclear. V lost 7 bases, J lost 0 bases, and 15 bases lay in between. The CDR3 length is 16 residues. The germline gives CDR1 SEHNR, CDR2 FQNEAQ (reference sequence). As DNA, the CDR3 is TGTGCCAGCACCTCTCCCGATATGGCAACTAATGAAAAACTGTTTTTT. Amino acids: CASTSPDMATNEKLFF.

The rearrangement joins TRBV5-6 to TRBJ2-3; the D is unclear. The CDR3 consists of 16 residues. Germline CDR1 reads SGHDT; CDR2 reads YYEEEE. V lost 1 base and J lost 1, with 13 bases in between. This chain's CDR3 is CASSLSFRLRTDTQYF. The CDR3 coding sequence is TGTGCCAGCAGCTTGAGTTTTCGGCTTCGCACAGATACGCAGTATTTT.

The chain joins TRBV2 to TRBJ2-1, with D perhaps assigned TRBD1 or TRBD2 (5 bases each). CDR1 SNHLY and CDR2 FYNNEI come from the germline V gene. V was cut by 8 bases and J by 6 bases, with 11 bases left in between. The CDR3 length is 12 residues. The DNA for the CDR3 is TGTGCCAGCGGGGGTAGTGGCAATGAGCAGTTCTTC. Translation gives CASGGSGNEQFF. Full variable domain (missing parts from reference TRBV2 and TRBJ2-1): EPEVTQTPSHQVTQMGQEVILRCVPISNHLYFYWYRQILGQKVEFLVSFYNNEISEKSEIFDDQFSVERPDGSNFTLKIRSTKLEDSAMYFCASGGSGNEQFFGPGTRLTVL.

The chain carries TRBV7-2 and TRBJ2-4; unclear D gene. The V end lost 4 bases, the J end lost 5 bases, and 18 bases lay between the germline ends. CDR1 SGHTA and CDR2 FQGNSA come from the germline V gene. This CDR3 region has 16 residues. The CDR3 DNA is TGTGCCAGCAGCTCACTTGGCCCCTTTGGACAAAACATTCAGTACTTC. Translated, it gives CASSSLGPFGQNIQYF.

CDR3 nucleotide sequence: TGTGCCAGCAGTGACGTCGCGGGAGGATACAATGAGCAGTTCTTC. It is translated as CASSDVAGGYNEQFF. The chain links TRBV6-1 to TRBJ2-1; 8 bases are a match to TRBD2. CDR1 and CDR2 (germline): MNHNS, SASEGT. The CDR3 has 15 amino acids. Losses at the gene ends were 3 bases for V and 4 bases for J; bases not matched to a gene: 5.

The CDR3 nucleotides are TGTGCCAGCAGTGCCGGACTCTACAATGAGCAGTTCTTC. Translated, it gives CASSAGLYNEQFF. The V call is TRBV2, the J call TRBJ2-1; the D gene is possibly TRBD2 (5 bases). The CDR3 is made up of 13 amino acids. V shed 4 bases and J shed 3 bases, with 7 bases lying between them. Per the germline V gene, CDR1 is SNHLY and CDR2 is FYNNEI.

The rearrangement uses TRBV7-9 and TRBJ1-3; D is undetermined. V lost 5 bases, J lost 0 bases, and 11 bases lay in between. Germline CDR1 and CDR2: SEHNR and FQNEAQ (reference sequence). The CDR3 extends over 15 amino acids. CDR3 nucleotides: TGTGCCAGCAGCCCACCGGGGAACTCTGGAAACACCATATATTTT. Its protein product is CASSPPGNSGNTIYF.

The rearrangement joins TRBV11-3 to TRBJ2-5, with D tentatively TRBD2 (6 bases). The V gene lost 1 base and the J gene lost 1 base, with 10 bases spanning the gap. The CDR3 is 15 amino acids. CDR1 SGHNT and CDR2 YENEEA come from the germline V gene. CDR3 protein: CASSLGLVGQETQYF. The CDR3 DNA reads TGTGCCAGCAGCTTAGGACTAGTGGGCCAAGAGACCCAGTACTTC. Complete variable domain (other parts from reference TRBV11-3 and TRBJ2-5): EAGVVQSPRYKIIEKKQPVAFWCNPISGHNTLYWYLQNLGQGPELLIRYENEEAVDDSQLPKDRFSAERLKGVDSTLKIQPAELGDSAVYLCASSLGLVGQETQYFGPGTRLLVL.

V is TRBV11-2 and J is TRBJ2-1; TRBD1 or TRBD2 may be the D gene (5 bases each). V was cut by 5 bases and J by 9 bases, with 20 bases left in between. Germline CDR1 is SGHAT and CDR2 is FQNNGV. This CDR3 is built from 15 residues. The CDR3 nucleotides are TGTGCCAGCAGCCCGAAAGGACCCGGGGACCTTGAGCAGTTCTTC. Translated: CASSPKGPGDLEQFF.

The chain combines TRBV28 with TRBJ1-2; D unresolved. V lost 6 bases to trimming and J lost 4 bases, with 9 bases between them. The CDR3 consists of 12 residues. Germline V gene lookup returns CDR1 MDHEN and CDR2 SYDVKM. CDR3 protein: CASRIGSYGYTF. The CDR3 DNA is TGTGCCAGCAGAATAGGCAGCTATGGCTACACCTTC.

In regard to this clone: The junction and the germline gene differ at one end; a read error may be behind it. CDR3 coding DNA: TGTGCTAGCAGCCCCCTGTGGGGACAGGAGAACACTGAAGCTTTCTTT. Translating it yields CASSPLWGQENTEAFF. This chain uses TRBV7-7 with TRBJ1-1; 8 bases agree with TRBD1. Looked up from germline, CDR1 is SSHAT and CDR2 is FNYEAQ (reference sequence). This CDR3 region has 16 residues.

This chain uses TRBV20-1 with TRBJ2-1; no firm D call. From germline, CDR1 is DFQATT and CDR2 SNEGSKA (reference sequence). The V gene lost 5 bases and the J gene lost 2 bases, with 4 bases spanning the gap. The CDR3 totals 11 residues. Written as DNA, the CDR3 is TGCAGTGCTGATACCTACAATGAGCAGTTCTTC. It yields the protein CSADTYNEQFF.

Only one count was recorded for this clone. The chain recombines TRBV28 with TRBJ2-3; 7 bases match TRBD1. V gave up 9 bases and J gave up 0 bases; unmatched junction bases: 9. Germline CDR1 is MDHEN and CDR2 is SYDVKM. This CDR3 has 15 residues. CDR3 amino acids: CASTKRGLSTDTQYF. The DNA for the CDR3 is TGTGCCAGTACCAAGAGGGGGCTAAGCACAGATACGCAGTATTTT.

The rearrangement links TRBV7-9 to TRBJ2-6, with D unclear. V dropped 5 bases and J dropped 1 base, with 3 bases sitting between them. The CDR3 sequence is 13 residues long. Looked up from germline, CDR1 is SEHNR and CDR2 is FQNEAQ (reference sequence). This CDR3 is CASSESGANVLTF. CDR3 DNA sequence: TGTGCCAGCAGCGAGTCTGGGGCCAACGTCCTGACTTTC. The complete variable domain, with remaining parts taken from reference TRBV7-9 and TRBJ2-6, reads DTGVSQNPRHKITKRGQNVTFRCDPISEHNRLYWYRQTLGQGPEFLTYFQNEAQLEKSRLLSDRFSAERPKGSFSTLEIQRTEQGDSAMYLCASSESGANVLTFGAGSRLTVL.

Details on this clone: Its ends do not fully match the called genes, so a read error is possible. The rearrangement links TRBV6-5 to TRBJ1-1; 9 positions match TRBD1. CDR3 size: 14 residues. Germline lookup yields CDR1 MNHEY and CDR2 SVGAGI. The CDR3, as DNA: TGTGCCAGCAGTTACCCAAACCCGGGGACAGGGCCGGTCTTT. Translated, it gives CASSYPNPGTGPVF.

The rearrangement links TRBV15 to TRBJ1-2; the match to TRBD1 covers 9 bases. The CDR3 sequence is 14 residues long. The V gene's germline CDR1 is LNHNV and CDR2 YYDKDF (reference sequence). V was clipped by 9 bases and J by 4 bases; unmatched bases: 9. The CDR3 bases are TGTGCCACTCAACCCCTGGGACAGGGCTATGGCTACACCTTC. As protein: CATQPLGQGYGYTF.

The chain has TRBV11-1 and TRBJ1-2; no definite D call. The V gene lost 1 base and the J gene lost 13 bases, with 13 bases spanning the gap. The CDR3 extends over 12 amino acids. CDR1 SGHAT and CDR2 FQDESV come from the germline V gene (reference sequence). The CDR3, as DNA: TGTGCCAGCAGCTTAGAACATATTGGATTCACCTTC. As protein: CASSLEHIGFTF.

The CDR3 sequence: CASSESGRTSGLFHNEQFF. In DNA form, the CDR3 reads TGCGCCAGCAGTGAGTCCGGAAGGACTAGCGGGTTATTCCACAATGAGCAGTTCTTC. This rearrangement joins TRBV10-1 to TRBJ2-1; 11 bases line up with TRBD2. The trim removed 0 bases at V and 5 bases at J, leaving 12 bases unmatched. The CDR3 is 19 residues long. Germline V lookup: CDR1 WNHNN, CDR2 SYGVQD (reference sequence).